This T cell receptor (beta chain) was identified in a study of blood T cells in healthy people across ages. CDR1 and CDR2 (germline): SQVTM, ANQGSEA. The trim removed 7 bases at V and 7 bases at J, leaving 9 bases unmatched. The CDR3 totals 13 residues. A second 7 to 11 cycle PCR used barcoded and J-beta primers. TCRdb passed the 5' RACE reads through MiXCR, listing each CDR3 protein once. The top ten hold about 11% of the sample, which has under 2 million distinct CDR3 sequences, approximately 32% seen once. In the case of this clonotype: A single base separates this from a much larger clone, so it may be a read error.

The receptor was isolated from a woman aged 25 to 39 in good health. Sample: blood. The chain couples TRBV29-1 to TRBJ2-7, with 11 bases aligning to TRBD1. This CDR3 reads CSAAGTGGGEQYF. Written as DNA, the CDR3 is TGCAGCGCCGCCGGGACAGGGGGGGGTGAGCAGTACTTC.